A single sample is the source of the 6 T cell receptor beta chains below, sequenced in a study of cytomegalovirus exposure and HLA in healthy donors. A multiplex PCR was run with 60 Vbeta primers and 13 Jbeta primers. Profiling relied on immunoSEQ multiplex PCR, and the TCRdb table lists in-frame clones only, not all of them. The data contain 130,000 or so clones, roughly 80% of them seen just once; the ten biggest clones take up roughly 0.9%. Sequencing was done on a sample of PBMCs. These receptors originate from a woman aged 55-69 years in good health and CMV-seronegative.

This clone was found once. The rearrangement joins TRBV10-3 to TRBJ2-7; the match to TRBD2 covers 13 bases. CDR3 length: 18 residues. Trimming cost V 7 bases and J 3 bases; bases outside gene matches: 15. The germline V gene has CDR1 ENHRY and CDR2 SYGVKD. Written as DNA, the CDR3 is TGTGCCATCAACCCGGGACTAGCGGGAAACGGGGTTAGCTACGAGCAGTACTTC. The encoded protein is CAINPGLAGNGVSYEQYF.

In its sample, this clone was seen once. This chain joins TRBV7-3 and TRBJ2-2; tentatively, D is TRBD2 (5 bases). CDR3 length equals 14 residues. Germline assignment: CDR1 SGHTA and CDR2 FQGTGA. Trimming took off 3 bases at V and 2 bases at J, with 7 bases between the two ends. The CDR3 loop reads CASSFAGNTGELFF. CDR3 DNA: TGTGCCAGCAGCTTCGCGGGTAACACCGGGGAGCTGTTTTTT.

In its sample, this clone was seen a few times. CDR3 amino acids: CASSNQGQGSRETQYF. As DNA, the CDR3 is TGTGCCAGCAGCAATCAGGGACAGGGTTCGCGGGAGACCCAGTACTTC. The chain couples TRBV5-5 to TRBJ2-5, with 9 bases fitting TRBD1. CDR3 size: 16 residues. J was trimmed by 5 bases and V by 4 bases; bases with no gene match: 12. Per the germline V gene, CDR1 is SGHKS and CDR2 is YYEKEE (reference sequence).

The chain links TRBV6-1 to TRBJ2-7, with 7 bases matching TRBD2. The trim removed 2 bases at V and 4 bases at J, leaving 11 bases unmatched. This CDR3 has 16 residues. CDR1 is MNHNS, CDR2 SASEGT, per germline. CDR3 loop: CASSERLAQGGYEQYF. The CDR3 DNA reads TGTGCCAGCAGTGAAAGGCTAGCTCAGGGAGGGTACGAGCAGTACTTC.

The chain uses TRBV5-1 and TRBJ1-2; D ambiguous. The ends were cut back, 1 base at V and 2 bases at J, with 12 bases in the middle. Germline V gene lookup returns CDR1 SGHRS and CDR2 YFSETQ. This CDR3 is built from 15 residues. CDR3 residues: CASSLQPPSNYGYTF. CDR3 DNA sequence: TGCGCCAGCAGCTTGCAACCCCCGAGCAACTATGGCTACACCTTC. The complete variable domain, with remaining parts taken from reference TRBV5-1 and TRBJ1-2, reads KAGVTQTPRYLIKTRGQQVTLSCSPISGHRSVSWYQQTPGQGLQFLFEYFSETQRNKGNFPGRFSGRQFSNSRSEMNVSTLELGDSALYLCASSLQPPSNYGYTFGSGTRLTVV.

This clone was counted a few times. The chain uses TRBV18 and TRBJ1-1; TRBD1 matches at 8 bases. V lost 3 bases, J lost 11 bases, and 11 bases stayed unmatched. CDR1 KGHSH and CDR2 LQKENI come from the germline V gene. The CDR3 spans 14 residues. The DNA of the CDR3 is TGTGCCAGCTCACCTGCAGGGGGCTACTCGAAGGCTTTCTTT. Residues: CASSPAGGYSKAFF. The full variable domain, completed using reference TRBV18 and TRBJ1-1, is NAGVMQNPRHLVRRRGQEARLRCSPMKGHSHVYWYRQLPEEGLKFMVYLQKENIIDESGMPKERFSAEFPKEGPSILRIQQVVRGDSAAYFCASSPAGGYSKAFFGQGTRLTVV.